Described below is a single TCR beta chain sequence and its context. As originally analysed: Estimation of nucleated cell counts was performed using reference gene primer amplification. Here immunoSEQ multiplex PCR was the method, and the copy in TCRdb shows in-frame clones only, minus some. That table furnishes V, J and clone size, whereas the DNA furnished D and trimming. The sample contains about 200,000 clones, about 79% of which appear only once. This entry belongs to a study of blood T cell repertoires in COVID-19. Study at large: Collection of acute and convalescent COVID-19 samples took place in the United States, Italy and Spain. T cells, B-cell-depleted T cells, or PBMCs provided the cDNA or gDNA that served as material.

V lost 0 bases and J lost 5, with 17 bases in between. The length of the CDR3 is 17 residues. This rearrangement joins TRBV6-7 to TRBJ1-5, with D unclear. TRBV6-7 is reported as an ORF; its role is uncertain. The sequence was obtained from a man in his fifties with active or convalescent COVID-19. Sequenced sample: peripheral blood. CDR3 residues: CASSYSTPSSRDQPQHF. In DNA form, the CDR3 reads TGTGCCAGCAGTTACTCGACCCCCTCCTCGAGGGATCAGCCCCAGCATTTT.